This note documents a single T cell receptor (beta chain) sequence. No antigen is known for it. TCRdb passed the 5' RACE reads through MiXCR, listing each CDR3 protein once. The table shows roughly 250,000 distinct CDR3 sequences, with approximately 7% occurring only once. The CDR3 spans 14 residues. Germline loops: CDR1 KGHSH, CDR2 LQKENI. V trimming: 3 bases; J trimming: 6 bases; junction bases outside the gene matches: 3. The sample is drawn from a study of identical twins. Study outcomes and limitations: Conclusions were drawn cross-sectionally by statistical analysis, without following the same donors.

In addition, the sample was reused for a study of yellow fever vaccine responses in identical twins.

The chain has TRBV18 and TRBJ2-7; 12 bases agree with TRBD2. The sample consisted of memory (CD45RO+) T cells sorted from blood. This clonotype was obtained from a woman under 30 in good health. The CDR3 sequence is CASSPSGLAGEQYF. The CDR3 nucleotides are TGTGCCAGCTCACCGTCGGGACTAGCGGGCGAGCAGTACTTC.